This record looks at one T cell receptor beta chain sequence and its context. This clone was observed once. Its antigen is unknown. There are no base qualities to consult, and no much larger clone falls within one base. The collaborating institutions used their own protocols to collect whole blood in K2EDTA tubes. Collaborator samples were shipped for TCRbeta analysis as frozen whole blood, isolated PBMCs, or DNA extracted from either sample type. This record comes from a study of blood T cell repertoires in COVID-19 (TCRdb year 2020). Regarding the study in general: The collaborator samples originated in the United States, Italy and Spain and spanned the acute and convalescent phases of COVID-19. The prospective study material was composed of cDNA or gDNA derived from T cells, B-cell-depleted T cells, or PBMCs. A de-identified subject ID, COVID-19 status, age in years and sex were almost always included in the sample metadata. The dataset comprised deeply sampled blood TCRbeta repertoires from subjects exposed to, actively infected with, or recovered from COVID-19. The repertoires were released in a freely available public database intended as a resource for research on the immune response to SARS-CoV-2. The samples were drawn from two sources: the first 160 participants of the ongoing ImmuneRACE study, and over 1,000 subjects contributed by 6 global collaborators. Where available, HLA class I and class II types were taken from metadata supplied by the sample provider and were not determined by assay-based typing. The full study reports these points: The amount of clinical and demographic metadata varied by source and participant and was provided uncurated.

The immunoSEQ Assay, a bias-controlled multiplex PCR, was used to amplify TCRbeta CDR3 regions from genomic DNA. For the original study's pipeline: The number of nucleated cells in each sample was estimated by amplification of reference gene primers within the assay. To quantify the absolute abundance of each unique TCRbeta CDR3 rearrangement, sequence reads were collapsed and filtered. For each sample, productive Simpson clonality was calculated as the square root of Simpson's diversity index across productive rearrangements. TCRdb stores this immuneACCESS table with in-frame sequences only. Part of the clones is absent; in the studies checked, under half of the shortfall reflects unresolved V genes, and no reason is known for the rest. V, J and clone size reflect that table, while D and trimming were determined from the DNA. In all, the sample holds some 110,000 clones, and roughly 80% of those were seen once. The leading ten clones occupy roughly a fifth of the sample.

The CDR3 numbers 15 residues from cysteine through phenylalanine. Only the CDR3 DNA stays, 45 bases, in frame from base 1. For this chain, trimming is 3 bases at the V end and 1 base at the J end, and the number of junction bases without a gene match is 5. The germline V gene supplies CDR1 MGHDK and CDR2 SYGVNS. The receptor comes from a woman between 65 and 79 years old with acute or convalescent COVID-19. The sequenced sample consisted of peripheral blood. The rearranged chain carries TRBV25-1 and TRBJ2-7; 8 bases in the junction line up with TRBD2. This receptor carries the CDR3 CASSESGGLSYEQYF. The sequence in DNA is TGTGCCAGCAGTGAGTCGGGGGGGCTGTCCTACGAGCAGTACTTC.